One sample yielded the 6 T cell receptor beta chains listed below, sequenced in a study of T-cell memory formation after mild COVID-19. TCRdb redid the calling of the 5' RACE reads with MiXCR, one entry per CDR3 protein. Here the sample spans about 430,000 distinct CDR3 sequences, approximately 24% being singletons. Source material: PBMCs or a T cell subset sorted from them (not recorded which). All receptors come from an adult woman who had mild COVID-19 (a few samples of this study predate the infection). Cell type and time point are not known.

This clonotype was detected once. The chain combines TRBV13 with TRBJ1-2, with D uncertain. CDR1 PRHDT and CDR2 FYEKMQ come from the germline V gene (reference sequence). The V end lost 0 bases, the J end lost 5 bases, and 10 bases lay between the germline ends. The CDR3 is made up of 14 amino acids. The CDR3 DNA sequence: TGTGCCAGCAGCTTAGGACTTATCGTATATGGCTACACCTTC. Amino acids: CASSLGLIVYGYTF.

This clonotype was counted only a few times. The CDR3 protein is CSARDQGQGAIDEQYF. The CDR3 bases are TGCAGTGCTAGAGATCAGGGCCAGGGGGCGATAGACGAGCAGTACTTC. The rearrangement uses TRBV20-1 and TRBJ2-7; 8 nucleotides line up with TRBD1. J lost 5 bases, V lost 0 bases, and 12 bases had no gene match. Germline V gene data show CDR1 as DFQATT and CDR2 as SNEGSKA (reference sequence). The CDR3 is 16 amino acids.

This clonotype was recorded a few times. The chain uses TRBV18 and TRBJ2-7; 11 bases are a match to TRBD1. The CDR3 is 15 amino acids. J gave up 3 bases and V 5 bases, and 6 bases lay outside the gene matches. Germline assignment: CDR1 KGHSH and CDR2 LQKENI. The CDR3, as DNA: TGTGCCAGCTCAATTCGGACAGGGGGCTTCTACGAGCAGTACTTC. Its translation is CASSIRTGGFYEQYF.

The V and J genes are TRBV5-1 and TRBJ2-5; 8 nucleotides agree with TRBD2. The CDR3 has 18 amino acids. Germline loops: CDR1 SGHRS, CDR2 YFSETQ. V dropped 1 base and J dropped 1; count of bases not matched to a gene: 12. CDR3 protein: CASSLFSAGGTSQETQYF. The DNA of the CDR3 is TGCGCCAGCAGCTTGTTTAGTGCGGGAGGAACCTCCCAAGAGACCCAGTACTTC. The full variable domain, with the rest looked up from reference TRBV5-1 and TRBJ2-5, is KAGVTQTPRYLIKTRGQQVTLSCSPISGHRSVSWYQQTPGQGLQFLFEYFSETQRNKGNFPGRFSGRQFSNSRSEMNVSTLELGDSALYLCASSLFSAGGTSQETQYFGPGTRLLVL.

This chain joins TRBV5-4 and TRBJ2-5, with a tentative D call TRBD1 (6 bases). V was clipped by 2 bases and J by 6 bases, with 11 bases between them. Germline CDR1 is SGHNT and CDR2 is YYREEE (reference sequence). The CDR3 totals 13 residues. The CDR3 DNA reads as TGTGCCAGCAGCTTTGTGCAGGGGAAGACCCAGTACTTC. The encoded protein is CASSFVQGKTQYF.

This clonotype was detected a few times. The V gene is TRBV18, the J gene TRBJ2-7; D may be TRBD1 (6 bases). With 3 bases removed from V and 4 bases from J, the gap between germline ends came to 16 bases. This CDR3 spans 15 amino acids. Germline loops: CDR1 KGHSH, CDR2 LQKENI. The CDR3 coding sequence is TGTGCCAGCTCACCTGGACAGCAGAGATTGTACGAGCAGTACTTC. It specifies CASSPGQQRLYEQYF.